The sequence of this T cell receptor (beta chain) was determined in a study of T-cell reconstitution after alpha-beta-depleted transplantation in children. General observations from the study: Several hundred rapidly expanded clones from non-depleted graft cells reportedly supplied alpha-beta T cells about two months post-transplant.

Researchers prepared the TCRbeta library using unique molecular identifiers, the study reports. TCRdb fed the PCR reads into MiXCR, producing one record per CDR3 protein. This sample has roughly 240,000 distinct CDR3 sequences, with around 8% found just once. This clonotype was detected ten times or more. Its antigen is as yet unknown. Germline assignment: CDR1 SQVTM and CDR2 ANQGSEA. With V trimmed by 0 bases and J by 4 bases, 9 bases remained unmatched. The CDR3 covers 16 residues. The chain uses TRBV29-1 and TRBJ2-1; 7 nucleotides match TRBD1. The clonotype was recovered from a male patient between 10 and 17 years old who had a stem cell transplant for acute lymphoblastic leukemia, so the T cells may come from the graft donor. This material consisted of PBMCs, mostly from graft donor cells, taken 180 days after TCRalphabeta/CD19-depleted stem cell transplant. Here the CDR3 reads CSVEDPSKGAYNEQFF. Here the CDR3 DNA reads TGCAGCGTTGAAGACCCCTCTAAGGGGGCTTACAATGAGCAGTTCTTC.